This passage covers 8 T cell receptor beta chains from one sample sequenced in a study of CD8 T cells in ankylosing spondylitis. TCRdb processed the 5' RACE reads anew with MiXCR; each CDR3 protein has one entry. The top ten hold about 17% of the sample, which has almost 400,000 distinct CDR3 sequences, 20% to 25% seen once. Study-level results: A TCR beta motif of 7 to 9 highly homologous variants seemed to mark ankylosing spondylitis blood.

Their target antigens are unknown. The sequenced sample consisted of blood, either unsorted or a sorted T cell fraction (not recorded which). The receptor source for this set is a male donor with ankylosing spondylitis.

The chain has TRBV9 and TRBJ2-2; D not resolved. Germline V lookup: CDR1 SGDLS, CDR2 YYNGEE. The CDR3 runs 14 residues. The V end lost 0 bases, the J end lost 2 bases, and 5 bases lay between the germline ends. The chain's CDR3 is CASSVGGNTGELFF. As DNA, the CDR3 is TGTGCCAGCAGCGTAGGCGGAAACACCGGGGAGCTGTTTTTT.

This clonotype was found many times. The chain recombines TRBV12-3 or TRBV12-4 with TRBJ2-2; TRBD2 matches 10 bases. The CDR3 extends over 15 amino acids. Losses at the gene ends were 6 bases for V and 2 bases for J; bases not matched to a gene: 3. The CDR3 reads CASSLAGVNTGELFF. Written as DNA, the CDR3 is TGTGCCAGCAGCCTAGCGGGGGTAAACACCGGGGAGCTGTTTTTT.

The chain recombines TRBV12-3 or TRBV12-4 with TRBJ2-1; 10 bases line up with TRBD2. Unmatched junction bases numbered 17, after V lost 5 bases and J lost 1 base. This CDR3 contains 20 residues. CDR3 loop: CASSQHKLRTSGMSYNEQFF. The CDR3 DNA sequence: TGTGCCAGCAGTCAACACAAACTCAGGACTAGCGGAATGTCCTACAATGAGCAGTTCTTC.

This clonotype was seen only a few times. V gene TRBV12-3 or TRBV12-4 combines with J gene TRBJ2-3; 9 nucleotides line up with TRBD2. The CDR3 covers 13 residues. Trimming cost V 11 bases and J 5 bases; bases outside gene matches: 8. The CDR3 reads CAATPAGGDTQYF. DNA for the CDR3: TGTGCCGCTACCCCAGCGGGAGGAGATACGCAGTATTTT.

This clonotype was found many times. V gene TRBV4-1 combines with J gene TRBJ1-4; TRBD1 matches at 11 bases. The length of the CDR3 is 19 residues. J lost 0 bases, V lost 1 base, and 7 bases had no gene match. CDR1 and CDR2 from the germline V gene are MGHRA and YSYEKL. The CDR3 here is CASSQAGTGGIATNEKLFF. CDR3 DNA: TGCGCCAGCAGCCAAGCGGGGACAGGGGGGATTGCAACTAATGAAAAACTGTTTTTT.

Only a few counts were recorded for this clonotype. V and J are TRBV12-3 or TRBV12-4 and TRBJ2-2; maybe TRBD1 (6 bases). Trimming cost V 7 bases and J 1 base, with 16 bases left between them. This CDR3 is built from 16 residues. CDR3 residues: CASMLQGQQNTGELFF. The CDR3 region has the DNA TGTGCCAGCATGCTACAAGGACAGCAGAACACCGGGGAGCTGTTTTTT.

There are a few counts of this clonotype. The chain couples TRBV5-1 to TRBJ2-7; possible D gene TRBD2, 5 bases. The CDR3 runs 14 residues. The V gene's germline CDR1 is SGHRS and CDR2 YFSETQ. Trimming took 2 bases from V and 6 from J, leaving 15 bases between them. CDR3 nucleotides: TGCGCCAGCAGCTTAGGTTCTACGAGGGCCGAGCAGTACTTC. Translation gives CASSLGSTRAEQYF.

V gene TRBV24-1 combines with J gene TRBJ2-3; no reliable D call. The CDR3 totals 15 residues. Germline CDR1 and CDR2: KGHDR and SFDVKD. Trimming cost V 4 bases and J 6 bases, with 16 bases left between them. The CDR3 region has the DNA TGTGCCACCAGTGACCCCGGACCCCATCCGGATACGCAGTATTTT. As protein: CATSDPGPHPDTQYF.